The clone carrying this TCR beta chain has just one count. The data are from a study of somatic mutations in cytotoxic T cells in rheumatoid arthritis. The table came from immunoSEQ multiplex PCR; TCRdb's copy has only in-frame clones and leaves some out. This table holds 25,000 to 35,000 clones, around 84% found once. V gave up 3 bases and J gave up 5 bases, with 11 bases separating them. Germline V gene data show CDR1 as MDHEN and CDR2 as SYDVKM. The CDR3 has 13 residues. Source material: CD8+ T cells sorted from blood. This chain links TRBV28 with TRBJ2-7, with D possibly being TRBD1 (6 bases). This clonotype was sampled from an adult with rheumatoid arthritis. Here the CDR3 reads CASSFRGADEQYF. The CDR3 DNA reads TGTGCCAGCAGTTTCAGGGGTGCGGACGAGCAGTACTTC.